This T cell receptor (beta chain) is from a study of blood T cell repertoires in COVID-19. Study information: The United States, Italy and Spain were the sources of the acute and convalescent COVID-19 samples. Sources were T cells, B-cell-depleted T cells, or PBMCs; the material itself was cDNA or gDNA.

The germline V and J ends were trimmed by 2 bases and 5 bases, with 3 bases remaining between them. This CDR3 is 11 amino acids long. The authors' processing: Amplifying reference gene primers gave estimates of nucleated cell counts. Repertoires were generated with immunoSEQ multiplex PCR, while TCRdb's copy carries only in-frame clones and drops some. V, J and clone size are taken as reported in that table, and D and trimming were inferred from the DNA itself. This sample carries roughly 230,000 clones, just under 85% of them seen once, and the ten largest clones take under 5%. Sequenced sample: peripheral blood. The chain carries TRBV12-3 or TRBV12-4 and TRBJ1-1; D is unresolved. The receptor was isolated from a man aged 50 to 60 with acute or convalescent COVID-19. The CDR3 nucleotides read TGTGCCAGCAGTTTATATACTGAAGCTTTCTTT. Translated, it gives CASSLYTEAFF.